This TCR beta chain was captured by sequencing in a study of T-cell reconstitution after alpha-beta-depleted transplantation in children. Unique molecular identifiers were incorporated into the prepared TCRbeta library. Via MiXCR, TCRdb re-called the PCR reads, giving one row per CDR3 protein. This table holds over 550,000 distinct CDR3 sequences, more than 9% found once. In this sample, this clonotype turned up a few times. Germline-derived CDR1 and CDR2 are LGHDT and YNNKEL (reference sequence). CDR3 size: 15 residues. The germline V and J ends were trimmed by 2 bases and 2 bases, with 12 bases remaining between them.

This TCR was recovered from a human donor who donated a stem cell graft to a child with acute myeloid leukemia. The chain has TRBV3-1 and TRBJ2-5, with D tentatively TRBD2 (5 bases). This specimen was PBMCs from the stem cell graft donor, taken from the stem cell graft. The CDR3 is CASSQPIGVQETQYF. CDR3 DNA sequence: TGTGCCAGCAGCCAACCAATCGGGGTTCAAGAGACCCAGTACTTC.